This T cell receptor beta chain was sequenced for a study of T-cell reconstitution after alpha-beta-depleted transplantation in children. This clonotype was recorded many times. This CDR3 is 15 amino acids long. The ends were cut back, 5 bases at V and 2 bases at J, with 12 bases in the middle. The germline gives CDR1 MDHEN, CDR2 SYDVKM. Unique molecular identifiers were built into the TCRbeta library. TCRdb ran MiXCR on the PCR reads and lists one entry per CDR3 protein. The sample has a few hundred thousand distinct CDR3 sequences, about 8.8% seen once. The V and J genes are TRBV28 and TRBJ2-2; TRBD2 might be the D (6 bases). The sequencing used PBMCs from the stem cell graft donor, collected from the stem cell graft. The clonotype was recovered from a human donor who donated a stem cell graft to a child with SCID. CDR3 sequence: CASSLAWANTGELFF. In DNA, the CDR3 is TGTGCCAGCAGTCTAGCGTGGGCAAACACCGGGGAGCTGTTTTTT.